One T cell receptor (beta chain) is described in this entry. Its target is unknown. This sample is part of a study of T cells expressing NK-cell markers. Study as a whole: Out of eight donors sequenced, seven tested HCMV-seropositive and the remaining one seronegative. Study-wide results and caveats: Top CD8+ clonotypes included the dominant CD3+CD56+NKG2C+ clonotypes in several donors.

TCRdb re-analyzed the 5' RACE reads; it lists each CDR3 protein once, without DNA. This repertoire comprises 550,000 to 600,000 distinct CDR3 sequences; its ten largest clones make up approximately 3.6%. This CDR3 contains 13 residues. V gene TRBV12-3 or TRBV12-4 combines with J gene TRBJ1-6; absent DNA, TCRdb's TRBD1 call cannot be checked. The receptor comes from a man in his late teens or twenties in good health. Material: blood T cells: a sorted CD56 or NKG2C T cell subset, CD4+ or CD8+ T cells, or bulk PBMC T cells (not recorded which). CDR3 protein: CASSSLQDSPLHF.